The 5 T cell receptor beta chains listed next were all sequenced from one sample in a study of CD8 T cells in ankylosing spondylitis (dated by TCRdb to about 2017). These TCRs are of unknown antigen specificity. Beyond this particular receptor, the publication reports: A TCR beta motif of about eight highly homologous amino acid variants appeared characteristic of blood from ankylosing spondylitis patients.

Libraries were prepared through 5' RACE. Instrument used: Illumina HiSeq 2500. TCRdb redid the processing of the public reads, applying fastp at Q25 and MiXCR, and retained in-frame beta chains. Rows merge per CDR3 protein into single entries with the most common DNA and genes. This sample gives approximately 520,000 distinct CDR3 sequences in total; about 5.4% of them show up just once. The ten biggest clones cover roughly 3.5% of the sample. Sequenced material: blood, either unsorted or a sorted T cell fraction (not recorded which). Source of these receptors: a male donor with ankylosing spondylitis.

This clonotype was seen many times. The rearrangement joins TRBV25-1 to TRBJ2-5, with D hard to call. Germline CDR1 reads MGHDK; CDR2 reads SYGVNS. CDR3 length: 14 residues. V was pared by 1 base and J by 2 bases, with 8 bases between. The CDR3 sequence is CASSEWGFQETQYF. CDR3 sequence (DNA): TGTGCCAGCAGTGAATGGGGTTTTCAAGAGACCCAGTACTTC.

The chain couples TRBV4-2 to TRBJ1-5, with 7 nucleotides matching TRBD1. The CDR3 runs 15 residues. Germline V CDR1 and CDR2: LGHNA, YNFKEQ. V shed 3 bases and J 6 bases; nucleotides not matched to a gene: 8. CDR3 bases: TGTGCCAGCAGCCAGGGCGGACAGGATGTTCAGCCCCAGCATTTT. As protein: CASSQGGQDVQPQHF.

About this clonotype itself: This may arise from a read error, as a much more abundant clone is one base away. This rearrangement joins TRBV7-3 to TRBJ1-1; D might be TRBD1 (6 bases). The CDR3 spans 15 residues. Germline values: CDR1 SGHTA, CDR2 FQGTGA. CDR3 in DNA: TGTGACAGCAGCCCCCTCACCACAGGGCACACTGAAGCTTTCTTT. This codes for CDSSPLTTGHTEAFF.

This clonotype occurred many times. This chain uses TRBV20-1 with TRBJ2-1, with 11 bases matching TRBD2. Germline-derived CDR1 and CDR2 are DFQATT and SNEGSKA (reference sequence). The CDR3 extends over 14 amino acids. V lost 6 bases and J lost 7; bases outside the gene matches: 8. The CDR3 DNA reads TGCAGTGCCCTAGCGGGAGGCCTCGGGAATGAGCAGTTCTTC. This codes for CSALAGGLGNEQFF.

There are many counts of this clonotype. J is TRBJ1-1 and V is TRBV10-3; D remains ambiguous. CDR3 size: 13 residues. V shed 7 bases and J shed 3 bases, with 12 bases lying between them. In germline, CDR1 is ENHRY, CDR2 SYGVKD. The CDR3 DNA follows: TGTGCCATCACAGGCTCTGGGGACACTGAAGCTTTCTTT. Its translation is CAITGSGDTEAFF.